This T cell receptor beta chain was observed in a study of blood T cell repertoires in COVID-19. On the study more broadly: From the United States, Italy and Spain came samples of acute and convalescent COVID-19. PBMCs, B-cell-depleted T cells, or T cells provided the cDNA or gDNA that made up the material.

Measured with immunoSEQ multiplex PCR; TCRdb has only the in-frame clones, and not every one. The repertoire has tens of thousands of clones, roughly 89% of them found once; the top ten carry 1.9%. The CDR3 covers 15 residues. V dropped 5 bases and J dropped 8 bases, with 20 bases sitting between them. Germline CDR1 reads SGHTA; CDR2 reads FQGNSA. The source of this sequence is a woman aged 50 to 60 in a cohort sampled during active COVID-19. The chain joins TRBV7-2 to TRBJ2-3; D is possibly TRBD2 (7 bases). The sample taken for sequencing was peripheral blood. CDR3 nucleotides: TGTGCCAGCAGCCCGAGTGGGGGGGCCTTAGGTACGCAGTATTTT. Translated, it gives CASSPSGGALGTQYF.